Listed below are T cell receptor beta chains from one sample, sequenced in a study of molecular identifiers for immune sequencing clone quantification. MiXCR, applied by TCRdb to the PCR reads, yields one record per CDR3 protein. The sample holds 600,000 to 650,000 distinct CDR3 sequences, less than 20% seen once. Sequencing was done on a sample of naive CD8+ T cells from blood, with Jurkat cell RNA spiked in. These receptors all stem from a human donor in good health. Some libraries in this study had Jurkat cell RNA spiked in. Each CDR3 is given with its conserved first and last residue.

CDR3 protein: CATGSGSAAYEQYF
V gene: TRBV19

CDR3 protein: CASSPMSGPGNTIYF
V gene: TRBV7-8

CDR3 protein: CASSAGGPSGPLHF
V gene: TRBV11-2

CDR3 protein: CAWSEGLAETDTQYF
V gene: TRBV30

CDR3 protein: CASSLTGAGEKLFF
V gene: TRBV5-1

CDR3 protein: CASSYSGGSLNF
V gene: TRBV6-2/TRBV6-3

CDR3 protein: CASSQDGVDTEAFF
V gene: TRBV4-2

CDR3 protein: CASSTGRGGTNEKLFF
V gene: TRBV19

CDR3 protein: CASSQDRAAYTGELFF
V gene: TRBV4-3

CDR3 protein: CSATPRRYAYEQYF
V gene: TRBV20-1

CDR3 protein: CASSFGPAAGELFF
V gene: TRBV5-5